This TCR beta chain was obtained from a study of shared clonotypes between healthy human individuals. Study findings and constraints: When naive CD4 clonotypes were compared across several donors, around 5% were shared.

Generated by immunoSEQ multiplex PCR, the TCRdb table keeps only in-frame clones and is missing some. The sample consists of approximately 2.4 million clones, roughly 95% of them appearing once. Points on this clone: Its antigen remains unknown.

The sequence derives from a man aged 18 to 29 in good health. Sequencing was carried out using naive CD4+ T cells sorted from blood. This sample's subset: CD45RA+ positively selected.

CDR3 sequence (DNA): TGTGCCAGCAGCTTAGGTGGCCTGTTGGGAGAGACCCAGTACTTC. Translation: CASSLGGLLGETQYF. The gene calls are TRBV7-9 and TRBJ2-5; the D is unclear. V was pared by 1 base and J by 4 bases, with 13 bases between. The CDR3 extends over 15 amino acids. Germline loops: CDR1 SEHNR, CDR2 FQNEAQ (reference sequence).